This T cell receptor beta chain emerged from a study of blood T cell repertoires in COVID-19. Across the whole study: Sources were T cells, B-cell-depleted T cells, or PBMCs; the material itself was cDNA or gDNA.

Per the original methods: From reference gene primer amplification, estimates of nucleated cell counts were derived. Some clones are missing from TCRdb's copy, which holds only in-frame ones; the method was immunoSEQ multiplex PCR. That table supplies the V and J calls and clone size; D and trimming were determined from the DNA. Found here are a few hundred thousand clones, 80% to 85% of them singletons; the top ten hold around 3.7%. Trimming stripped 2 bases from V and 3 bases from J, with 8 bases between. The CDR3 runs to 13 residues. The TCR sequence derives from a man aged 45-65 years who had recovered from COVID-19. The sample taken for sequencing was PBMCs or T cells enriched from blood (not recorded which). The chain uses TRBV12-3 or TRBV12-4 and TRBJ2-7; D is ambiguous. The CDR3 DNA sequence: TGTGCCAGCAGTTTAAGTGGGCGCTACGAGCAGTACTTC. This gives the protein CASSLSGRYEQYF.